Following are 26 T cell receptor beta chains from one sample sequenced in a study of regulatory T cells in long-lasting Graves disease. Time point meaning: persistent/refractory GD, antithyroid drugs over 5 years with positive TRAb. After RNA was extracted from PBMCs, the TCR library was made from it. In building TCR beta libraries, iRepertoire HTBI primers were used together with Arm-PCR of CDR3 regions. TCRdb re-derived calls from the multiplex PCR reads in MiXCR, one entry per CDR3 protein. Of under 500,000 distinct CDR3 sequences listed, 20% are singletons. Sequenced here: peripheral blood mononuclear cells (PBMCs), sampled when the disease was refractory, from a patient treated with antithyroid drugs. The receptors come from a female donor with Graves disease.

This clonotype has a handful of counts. In DNA, the CDR3 is TGTGCCAGCAGCCTTCAGAACCCCTACGAGCAGTACTTC. This encodes CASSLQNPYEQYF. The chain uses TRBV14 and TRBJ2-7; D unresolved. V was pared by 4 bases and J by 2 bases, with 9 bases between. From germline, CDR1 is SGHDN and CDR2 FVKESK. CDR3 size: 13 residues.

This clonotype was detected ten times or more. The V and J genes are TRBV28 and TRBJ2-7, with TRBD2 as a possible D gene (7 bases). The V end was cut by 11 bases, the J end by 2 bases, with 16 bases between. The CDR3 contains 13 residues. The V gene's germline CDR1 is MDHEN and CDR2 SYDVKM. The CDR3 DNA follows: TGTGCCCACCGGGGGGCCGGGACCTACGAGCAGTACTTC. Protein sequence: CAHRGAGTYEQYF.

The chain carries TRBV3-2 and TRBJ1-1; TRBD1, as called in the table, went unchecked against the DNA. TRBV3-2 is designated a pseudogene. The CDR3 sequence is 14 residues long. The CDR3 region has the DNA TGCGACGACGGGACAGGGTATTTGAACACTGAAGCTTTCTTT. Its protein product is CDDGTGYLNTEAFF.

In nucleotides, the CDR3 is TGTGCCAGCAGCAATGGAGTAACCGGGGAGCTGTTTTTT. Its protein product is CASSNGVTGELFF. The gene calls are TRBV9 and TRBJ2-2, with no clear D. The V gene's germline CDR1 is SGDLS and CDR2 YYNGEE. The CDR3 runs 13 residues. The V end was cut by 4 bases, the J end by 5 bases, with 9 bases between.

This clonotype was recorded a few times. Written as DNA, the CDR3 is TGTGCCAGCAGGCCCGATACAGGGTACAATCAGCCCCAGCATTTT. Translating gives CASRPDTGYNQPQHF. The chain carries TRBV28 and TRBJ1-5, with a tentative D call TRBD1 (6 bases). V dropped 6 bases and J dropped 3 bases, with 15 bases sitting between them. Germline V CDR1 and CDR2: MDHEN, SYDVKM. CDR3 size: 15 residues.

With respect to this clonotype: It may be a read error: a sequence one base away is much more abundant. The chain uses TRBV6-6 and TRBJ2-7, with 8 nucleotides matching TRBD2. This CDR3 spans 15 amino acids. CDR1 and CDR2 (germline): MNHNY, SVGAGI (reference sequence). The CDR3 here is CASGYGGGSTYEQYF. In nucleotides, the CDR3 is TGTGCCAGCGGTTACGGGGGGGGGAGTACCTACGAGCAGTACTTC.

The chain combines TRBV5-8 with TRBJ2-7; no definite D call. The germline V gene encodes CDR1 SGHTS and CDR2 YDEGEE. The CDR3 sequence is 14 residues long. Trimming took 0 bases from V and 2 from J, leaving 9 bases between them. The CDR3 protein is CASSLGLRTYEQYF. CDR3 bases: TGTGCCAGCAGCTTGGGTTTGAGGACCTACGAGCAGTACTTC.

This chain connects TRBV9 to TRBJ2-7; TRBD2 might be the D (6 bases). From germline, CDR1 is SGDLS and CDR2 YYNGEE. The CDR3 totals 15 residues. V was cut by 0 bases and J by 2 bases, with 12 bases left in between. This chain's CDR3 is CASSVDVAETYEQYF. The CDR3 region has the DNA TGTGCCAGCAGCGTAGACGTAGCGGAGACCTACGAGCAGTACTTC.

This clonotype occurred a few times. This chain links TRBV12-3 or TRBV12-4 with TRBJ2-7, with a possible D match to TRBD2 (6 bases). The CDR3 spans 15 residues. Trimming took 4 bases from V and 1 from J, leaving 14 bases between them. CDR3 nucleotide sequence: TGTGCCAGCAGTTGGTACGGGAGCCTTTCCTACGAGCAGTACTTC. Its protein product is CASSWYGSLSYEQYF.

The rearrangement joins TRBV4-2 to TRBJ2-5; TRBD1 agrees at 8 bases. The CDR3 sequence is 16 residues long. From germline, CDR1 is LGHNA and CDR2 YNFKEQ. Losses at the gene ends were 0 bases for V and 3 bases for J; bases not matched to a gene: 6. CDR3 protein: CASSQESPGGEETQYF. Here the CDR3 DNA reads TGTGCCAGCAGCCAAGAGTCCCCAGGGGGCGAAGAGACCCAGTACTTC.

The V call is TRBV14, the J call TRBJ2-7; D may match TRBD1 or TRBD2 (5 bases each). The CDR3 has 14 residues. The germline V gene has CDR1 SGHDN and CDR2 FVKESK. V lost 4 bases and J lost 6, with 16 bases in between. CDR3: CASSPSGGGGEQYF. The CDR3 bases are TGTGCCAGCAGCCCCTCGGGTGGGGGTGGCGAGCAGTACTTC.

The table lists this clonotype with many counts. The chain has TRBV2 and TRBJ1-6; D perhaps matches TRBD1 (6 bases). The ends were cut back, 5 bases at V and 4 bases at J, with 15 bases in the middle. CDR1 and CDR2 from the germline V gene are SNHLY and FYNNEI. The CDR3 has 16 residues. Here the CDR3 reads CASSPEGGRYNSPLHF. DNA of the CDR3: TGTGCCAGCAGTCCTGAGGGGGGCAGATATAATTCACCCCTCCACTTT.

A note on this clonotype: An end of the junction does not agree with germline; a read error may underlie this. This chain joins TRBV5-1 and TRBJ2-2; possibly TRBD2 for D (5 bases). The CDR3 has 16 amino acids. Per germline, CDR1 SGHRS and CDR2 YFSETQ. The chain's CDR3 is CASSLVGAPNTGELSF. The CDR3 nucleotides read TGCGCCAGCAGCTTGGTCGGAGCGCCGAACACCGGGGAGCTGTCTTTT.

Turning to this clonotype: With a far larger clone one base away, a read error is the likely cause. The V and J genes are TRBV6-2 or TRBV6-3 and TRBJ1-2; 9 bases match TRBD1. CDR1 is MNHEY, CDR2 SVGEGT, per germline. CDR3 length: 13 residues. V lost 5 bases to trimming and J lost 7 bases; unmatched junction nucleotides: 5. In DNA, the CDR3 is TGTGCCAGCAGTCCCGGGACAGGGACTGGCTACACCTTC. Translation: CASSPGTGTGYTF.

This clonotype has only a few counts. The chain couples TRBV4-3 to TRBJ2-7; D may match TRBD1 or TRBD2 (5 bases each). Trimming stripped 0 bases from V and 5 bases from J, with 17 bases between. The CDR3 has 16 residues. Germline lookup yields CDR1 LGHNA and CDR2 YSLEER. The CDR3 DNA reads TGCGCCAGCAGCCAAGAAGTAAGAGGGGACCTCCACGAGCAGTACTTC. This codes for CASSQEVRGDLHEQYF.

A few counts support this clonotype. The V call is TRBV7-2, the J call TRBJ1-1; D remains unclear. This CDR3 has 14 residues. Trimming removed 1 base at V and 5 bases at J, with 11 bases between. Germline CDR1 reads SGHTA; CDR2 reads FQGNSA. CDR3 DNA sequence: TGTGCCAGCAGCTTAGAGAGGGTGGTTACTGAAGCTTTCTTT. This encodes CASSLERVVTEAFF. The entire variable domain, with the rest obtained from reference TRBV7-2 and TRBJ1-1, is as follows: GAGVSQSPSNKVTEKGKDVELRCDPISGHTALYWYRQSLGQGLEFLIYFQGNSAPDKSGLPSDRFSAERTGGSVSTLTIQRTQQEDSAVYLCASSLERVVTEAFFGQGTRLTVV.

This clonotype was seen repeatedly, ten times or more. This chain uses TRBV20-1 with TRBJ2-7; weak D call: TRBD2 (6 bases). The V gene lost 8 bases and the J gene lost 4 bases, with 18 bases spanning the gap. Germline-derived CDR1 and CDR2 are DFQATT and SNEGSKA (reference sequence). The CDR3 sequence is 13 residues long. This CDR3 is CSPGRAGRYEQYF. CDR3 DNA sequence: TGCAGTCCGGGACGGGCAGGGAGGTACGAGCAGTACTTC.

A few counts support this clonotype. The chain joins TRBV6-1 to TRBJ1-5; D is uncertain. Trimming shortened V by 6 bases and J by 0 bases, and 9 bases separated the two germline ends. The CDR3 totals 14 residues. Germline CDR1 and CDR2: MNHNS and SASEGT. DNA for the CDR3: TGTGCCAGCAGCCCCGAGTATAGCAATCAGCCCCAGCATTTT. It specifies CASSPEYSNQPQHF.

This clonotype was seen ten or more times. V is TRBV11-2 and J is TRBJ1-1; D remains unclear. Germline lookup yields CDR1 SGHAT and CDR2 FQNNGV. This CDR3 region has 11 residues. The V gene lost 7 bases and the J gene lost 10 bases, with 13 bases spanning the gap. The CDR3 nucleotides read TGTGCCAGCACCTACGAAGGTTTAGCTTTCTTT. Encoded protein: CASTYEGLAFF.

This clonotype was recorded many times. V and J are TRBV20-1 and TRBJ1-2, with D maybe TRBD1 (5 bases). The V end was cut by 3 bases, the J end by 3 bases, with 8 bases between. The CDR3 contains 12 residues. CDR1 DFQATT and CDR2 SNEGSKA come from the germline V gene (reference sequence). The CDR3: CSARGRDYGYTF. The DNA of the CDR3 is TGCAGTGCTAGGGGCAGGGACTATGGCTACACCTTC.

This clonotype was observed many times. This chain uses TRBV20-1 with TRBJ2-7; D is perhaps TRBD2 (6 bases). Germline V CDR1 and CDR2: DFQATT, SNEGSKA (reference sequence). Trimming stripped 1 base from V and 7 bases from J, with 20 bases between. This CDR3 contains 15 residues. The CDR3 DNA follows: TGCAGTGCTAGAGCAGTCGGGACTCCCCGGAGGGAGCAGTACTTC. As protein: CSARAVGTPRREQYF.

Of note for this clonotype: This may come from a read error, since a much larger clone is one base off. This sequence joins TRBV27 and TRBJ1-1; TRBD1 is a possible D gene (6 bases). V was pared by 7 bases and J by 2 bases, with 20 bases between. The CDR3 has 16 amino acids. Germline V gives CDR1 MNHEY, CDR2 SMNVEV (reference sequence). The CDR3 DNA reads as TGTGCCAGCAATTGGTCATCGGACAGATCCAACACTGAAGCTTTCTTT. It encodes CASNWSSDRSNTEAFF.

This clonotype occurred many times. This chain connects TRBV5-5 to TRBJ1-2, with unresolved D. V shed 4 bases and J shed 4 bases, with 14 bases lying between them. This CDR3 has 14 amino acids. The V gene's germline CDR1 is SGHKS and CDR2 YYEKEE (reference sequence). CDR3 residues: CASSPVIPAYGYTF. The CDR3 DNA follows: TGTGCCAGCAGCCCCGTAATCCCGGCCTATGGCTACACCTTC. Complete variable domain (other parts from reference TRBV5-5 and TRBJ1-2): DAGVTQSPTHLIKTRGQQVTLRCSPISGHKSVSWYQQVLGQGPQFIFQYYEKEERGRGNFPDRFSARQFPNYSSELNVNALLLGDSALYLCASSPVIPAYGYTFGSGTRLTVV.

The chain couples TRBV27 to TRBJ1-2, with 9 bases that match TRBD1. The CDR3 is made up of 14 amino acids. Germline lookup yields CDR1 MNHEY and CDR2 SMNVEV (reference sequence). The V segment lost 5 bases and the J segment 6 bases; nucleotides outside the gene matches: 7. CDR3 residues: CASSVAGTGNGYTF. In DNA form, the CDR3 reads TGTGCCAGCAGTGTCGCCGGGACAGGGAATGGCTACACCTTC.

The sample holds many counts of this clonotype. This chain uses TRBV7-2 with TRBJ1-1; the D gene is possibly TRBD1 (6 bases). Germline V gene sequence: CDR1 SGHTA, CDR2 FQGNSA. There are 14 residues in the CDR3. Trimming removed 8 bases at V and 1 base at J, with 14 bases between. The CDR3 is CASDHTGTNTEAFF. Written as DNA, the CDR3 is TGTGCCAGCGACCATACAGGGACGAACACTGAAGCTTTCTTT. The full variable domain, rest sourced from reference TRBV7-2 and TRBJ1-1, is GAGVSQSPSNKVTEKGKDVELRCDPISGHTALYWYRQSLGQGLEFLIYFQGNSAPDKSGLPSDRFSAERTGGSVSTLTIQRTQQEDSAVYLCASDHTGTNTEAFFGQGTRLTVV.

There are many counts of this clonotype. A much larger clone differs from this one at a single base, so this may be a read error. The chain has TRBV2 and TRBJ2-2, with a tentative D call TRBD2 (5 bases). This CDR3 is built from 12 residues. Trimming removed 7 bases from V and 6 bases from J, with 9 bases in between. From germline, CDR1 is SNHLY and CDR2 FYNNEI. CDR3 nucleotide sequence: TGTGCCAGCACCCCCGGGGCCGGGGAGCTGTTTTTT. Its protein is CASTPGAGELFF.